These T cell receptor beta chains were read from a single sample in a study of T-cell memory formation after mild COVID-19. One entry per CDR3 protein, called by TCRdb with MiXCR from the 5' RACE reads. The sample consists of some 350,000 distinct CDR3 sequences, roughly 13% of them appearing once. The sequencing input was PBMCs or a T cell subset sorted from them (not recorded which). These receptors were collected from a man between 18 and 29 years old who had mild COVID-19 (a few samples of this study predate the infection). Cell type and time point are not known. Both conserved end residues are part of each CDR3. The D gene is left open where the match is weak. Clone size appears in some rows only: once, few, many, or a class for an expanded clone.

clone_size d_call cdr3_length j_call v_call cdr3_aa cdr3_nt
few TRBD1 14 TRBJ2-3 TRBV24-1 CATSGVTGADTQYF TGTGCCACCAGTGGGGTTACAGGGGCAGATACGCAGTATTTT
many NA 13 TRBJ2-7 TRBV19 CASSLGAFDEQYF TGTGCCAGTAGTTTGGGGGCTTTCGACGAGCAGTACTTC
NA NA 13 TRBJ2-1 TRBV27 CASSKQGRTEQFF TGTGCCAGCAGCAAACAGGGAAGAACCGAGCAGTTCTTC
many NA 17 TRBJ1-2 TRBV20-1 CSAPLRVRDAANYGYTF TGCAGTGCTCCCCTGAGGGTCAGAGACGCAGCTAACTATGGCTACACCTTC
many TRBD2 15 TRBJ2-2 TRBV6-5 CASSSSGAYFGELFF TGTGCCAGCAGTTCGAGCGGGGCCTATTTCGGGGAGCTGTTTTTT
few NA 13 TRBJ1-2 TRBV6-6 CASTVGTNYGYTF TGTGCCAGCACGGTGGGCACTAACTATGGCTACACCTTC
NA NA 15 TRBJ2-2 TRBV20-1 CSASPGGPNTGELFF TGCAGTGCTAGTCCAGGGGGGCCGAACACCGGGGAGCTGTTTTTT
NA TRBD1 16 TRBJ2-7 TRBV5-1 CASTDRGPSQPYEQYF TGCGCCAGCACGGACAGGGGCCCCTCTCAACCCTACGAGCAGTACTTC
NA NA 16 TRBJ1-1 TRBV9 CASSEPAGVGFTEAFF TGTGCCAGCAGCGAACCCGCAGGGGTTGGTTTTACTGAAGCTTTCTTT
NA NA 14 TRBJ2-5 TRBV12-3/TRBV12-4 CASSGGLTQETQYF TGTGCCAGCAGCGGGGGGCTTACACAAGAGACCCAGTACTTC
NA TRBD1 15 TRBJ2-6 TRBV7-9 CASPGQGSGANVLTF TGTGCCAGCCCGGGACAGGGCTCTGGGGCCAACGTCCTGACTTTC
few NA 13 TRBJ1-2 TRBV29-1 CSVERDWTYGYTF TGCAGCGTTGAAAGGGACTGGACCTATGGCTACACCTTC
few TRBD1 15 TRBJ2-1 TRBV5-1 CASSATGQVTNEQFF TGCGCCAGCAGCGCCACGGGACAGGTCACCAATGAGCAGTTCTTC
many NA 17 TRBJ1-5 TRBV4-2 CASSHPMGGRGNQPQHF TGTGCCAGCAGCCACCCCATGGGGGGACGGGGCAATCAGCCCCAGCATTTT
few NA 15 TRBJ2-3 TRBV28 CASSRGRRVTDTQYF TGTGCCAGCAGTCGGGGCCGTCGGGTTACAGATACGCAGTATTTT
few TRBD1 13 TRBJ1-2 TRBV2 CAGRQGKGYGYTF TGTGCCGGCAGACAGGGGAAAGGCTATGGCTACACCTTC